This T cell receptor (beta chain) was sequenced during a study of T cell responses to AZD1222 COVID-19 vaccine. The study, taken as a whole, reports: In all cases, repertoires were sampled only after the peak T cell response. The donors showed a predominance of white British ancestry and of females, with possible underestimation of clonal diversity. Across the whole spike, CD4 TCRs peaked at regions 160-218 and 743-854. Rises in breadth and depth of Spike-specific TCRs came after two AZD1222 doses.

CDR3 length equals 15 residues. Germline trimming cut 5 bases from V and 2 bases from J; bases unmatched to any gene: 7. Germline CDR1 and CDR2: SEHNR and FQNEAQ (reference sequence). As for this clone: The antigen is unknown.

The table came from immunoSEQ multiplex PCR; TCRdb's copy has only in-frame clones and leaves some out. The table records some 79,000 clones, 60% to 85% of them present only once. V usage is TRBV7-9 and J usage is TRBJ2-7; 9 bases map to TRBD1. The sequence was obtained from an adult who received the AZD1222 COVID-19 vaccine. Specimen: peripheral blood, collected 28 days after the second AZD1222 dose. CDR3 protein: CASSPRDRVTYEQYF. The CDR3 nucleotides are TGTGCCAGCAGCCCGCGGGACAGGGTTACCTACGAGCAGTACTTC. The variable domain in full, with the rest retrieved from reference TRBV7-9 and TRBJ2-7, is DTGVSQNPRHKITKRGQNVTFRCDPISEHNRLYWYRQTLGQGPEFLTYFQNEAQLEKSRLLSDRFSAERPKGSFSTLEIQRTEQGDSAMYLCASSPRDRVTYEQYFGPGTRLTVT.